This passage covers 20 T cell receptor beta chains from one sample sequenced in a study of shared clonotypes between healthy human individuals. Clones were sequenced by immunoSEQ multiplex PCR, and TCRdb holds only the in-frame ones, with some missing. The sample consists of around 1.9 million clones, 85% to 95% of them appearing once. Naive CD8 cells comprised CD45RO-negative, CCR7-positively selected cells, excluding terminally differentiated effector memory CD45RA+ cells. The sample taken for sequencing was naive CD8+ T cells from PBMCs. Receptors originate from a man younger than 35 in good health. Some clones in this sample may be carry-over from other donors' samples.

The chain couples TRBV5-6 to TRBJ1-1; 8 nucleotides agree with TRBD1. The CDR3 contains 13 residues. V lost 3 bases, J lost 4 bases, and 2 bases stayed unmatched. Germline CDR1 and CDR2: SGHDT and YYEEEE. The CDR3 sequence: CASSSDRGTEAFF. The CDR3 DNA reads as TGTGCCAGCAGCTCAGACAGGGGCACTGAAGCTTTCTTT.

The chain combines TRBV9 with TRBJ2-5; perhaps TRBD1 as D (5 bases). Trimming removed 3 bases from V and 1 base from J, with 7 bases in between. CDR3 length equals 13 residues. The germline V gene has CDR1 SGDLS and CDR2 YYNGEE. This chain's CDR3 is CASSGGRQETQYF. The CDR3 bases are TGTGCCAGCAGCGGGGGCCGCCAAGAGACCCAGTACTTC.

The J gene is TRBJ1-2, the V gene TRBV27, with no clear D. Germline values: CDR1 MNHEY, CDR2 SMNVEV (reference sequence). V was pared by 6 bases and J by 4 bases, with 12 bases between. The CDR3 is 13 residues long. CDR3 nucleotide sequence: TGTGCCAGCAGCTCCTCACTCGTCTATGGCTACACCTTC. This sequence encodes CASSSSLVYGYTF.

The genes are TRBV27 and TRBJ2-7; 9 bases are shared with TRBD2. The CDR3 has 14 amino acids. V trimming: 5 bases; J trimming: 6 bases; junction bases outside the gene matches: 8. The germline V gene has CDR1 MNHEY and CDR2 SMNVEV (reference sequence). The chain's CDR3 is CASSPPGLAFEQYF. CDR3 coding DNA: TGTGCCAGCAGTCCTCCGGGACTAGCCTTCGAGCAGTACTTC.

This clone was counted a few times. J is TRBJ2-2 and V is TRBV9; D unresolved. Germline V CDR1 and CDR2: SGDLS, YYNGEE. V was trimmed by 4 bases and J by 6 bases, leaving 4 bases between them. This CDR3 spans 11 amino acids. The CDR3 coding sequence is TGTGCCAGCAGCCAATCCGGGGAGCTGTTTTTT. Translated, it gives CASSQSGELFF.

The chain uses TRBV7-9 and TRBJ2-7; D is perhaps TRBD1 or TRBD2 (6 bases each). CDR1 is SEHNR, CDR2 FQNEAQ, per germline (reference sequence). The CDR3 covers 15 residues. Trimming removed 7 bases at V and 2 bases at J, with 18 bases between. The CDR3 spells CASNPGQWTTYEQYF. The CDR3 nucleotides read TGTGCCAGCAATCCCGGACAGTGGACTACCTACGAGCAGTACTTC.

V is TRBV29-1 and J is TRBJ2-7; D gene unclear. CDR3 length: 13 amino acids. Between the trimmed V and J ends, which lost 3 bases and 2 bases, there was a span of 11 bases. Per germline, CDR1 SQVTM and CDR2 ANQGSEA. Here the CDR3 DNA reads TGCAGCGTTGAGGCAGGCTGGCCCTACGAGCAGTACTTC. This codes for CSVEAGWPYEQYF.

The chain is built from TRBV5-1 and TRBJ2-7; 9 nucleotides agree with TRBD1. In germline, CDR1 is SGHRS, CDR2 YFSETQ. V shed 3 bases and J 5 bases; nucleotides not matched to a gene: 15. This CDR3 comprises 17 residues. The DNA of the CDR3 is TGCGCCAGCAGCTACAGCGGGACAGGGAGGGGATTTGACGAGCAGTACTTC. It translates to CASSYSGTGRGFDEQYF.

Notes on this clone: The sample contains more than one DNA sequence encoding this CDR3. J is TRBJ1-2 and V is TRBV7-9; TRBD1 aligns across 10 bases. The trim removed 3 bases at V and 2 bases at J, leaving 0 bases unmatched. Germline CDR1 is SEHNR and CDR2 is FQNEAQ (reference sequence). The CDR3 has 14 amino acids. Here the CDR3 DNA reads TGTGCCAGCAGCTTGGGACAGGGGAACTATGGCTACACCTTC. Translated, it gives CASSLGQGNYGYTF.

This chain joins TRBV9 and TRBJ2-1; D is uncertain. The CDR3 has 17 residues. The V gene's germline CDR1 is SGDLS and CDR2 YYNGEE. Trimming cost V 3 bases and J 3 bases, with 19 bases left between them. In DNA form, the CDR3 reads TGTGCCAGCAGCGGGTCGACACGGTTGCTGGACTACAATGAGCAGTTCTTC. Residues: CASSGSTRLLDYNEQFF. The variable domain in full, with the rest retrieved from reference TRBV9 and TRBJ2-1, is DSGVTQTPKHLITATGQRVTLRCSPRSGDLSVYWYQQSLDQGLQFLIQYYNGEERAKGNILERFSAQQFPDLHSELNLSSLELGDSALYFCASSGSTRLLDYNEQFFGPGTRLTVL.

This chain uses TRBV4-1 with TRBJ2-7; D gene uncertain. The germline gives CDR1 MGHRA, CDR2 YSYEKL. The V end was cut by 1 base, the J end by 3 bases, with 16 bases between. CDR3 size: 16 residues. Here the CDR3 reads CASSQVDGRYVYEQYF. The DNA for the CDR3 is TGCGCCAGCAGCCAAGTTGACGGACGCTACGTCTACGAGCAGTACTTC.

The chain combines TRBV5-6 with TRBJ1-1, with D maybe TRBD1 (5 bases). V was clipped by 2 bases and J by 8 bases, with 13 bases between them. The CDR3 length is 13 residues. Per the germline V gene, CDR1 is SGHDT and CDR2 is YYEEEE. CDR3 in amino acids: CASSFPRGGEAFF. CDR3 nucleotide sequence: TGTGCCAGCAGCTTTCCCCGGGGGGGGGAAGCTTTCTTT.

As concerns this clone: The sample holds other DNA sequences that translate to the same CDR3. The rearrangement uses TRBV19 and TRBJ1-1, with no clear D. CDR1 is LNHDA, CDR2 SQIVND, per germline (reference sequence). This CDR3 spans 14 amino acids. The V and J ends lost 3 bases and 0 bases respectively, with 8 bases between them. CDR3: CASSIRTVNTEAFF. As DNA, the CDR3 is TGTGCCAGTAGTATCAGGACGGTGAACACTGAAGCTTTCTTT.

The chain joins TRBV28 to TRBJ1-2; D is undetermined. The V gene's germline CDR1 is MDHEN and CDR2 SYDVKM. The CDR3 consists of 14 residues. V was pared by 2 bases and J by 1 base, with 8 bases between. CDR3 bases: TGTGCCAGCAGTTTAAGGACGGTTAACTATGGCTACACCTTC. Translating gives CASSLRTVNYGYTF.

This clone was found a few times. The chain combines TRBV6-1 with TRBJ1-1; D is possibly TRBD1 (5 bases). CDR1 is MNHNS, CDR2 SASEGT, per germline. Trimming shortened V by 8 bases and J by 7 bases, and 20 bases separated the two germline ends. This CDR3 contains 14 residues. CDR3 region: CASGVGDSTFEAFF. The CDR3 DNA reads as TGTGCCAGCGGCGTAGGCGACAGCACCTTTGAAGCTTTCTTT.

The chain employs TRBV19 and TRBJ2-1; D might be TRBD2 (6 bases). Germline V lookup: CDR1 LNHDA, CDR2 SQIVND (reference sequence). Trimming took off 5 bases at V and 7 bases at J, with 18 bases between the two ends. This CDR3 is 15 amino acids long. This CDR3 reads CASSALPGTLNEQFF. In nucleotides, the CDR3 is TGTGCCAGTAGTGCCCTTCCGGGGACTCTAAATGAGCAGTTCTTC. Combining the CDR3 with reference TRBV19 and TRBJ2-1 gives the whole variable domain DGGITQSPKYLFRKEGQNVTLSCEQNLNHDAMYWYRQDPGQGLRLIYYSQIVNDFQKGDIAEGYSVSREKKESFPLTVTSAQKNPTAFYLCASSALPGTLNEQFFGPGTRLTVL.

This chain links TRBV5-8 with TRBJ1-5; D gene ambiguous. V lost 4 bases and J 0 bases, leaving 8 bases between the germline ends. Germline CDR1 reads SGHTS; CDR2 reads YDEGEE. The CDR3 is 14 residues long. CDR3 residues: CASSDLYSNQPQHF. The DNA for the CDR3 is TGTGCCAGCAGCGACCTTTATAGCAATCAGCCCCAGCATTTT.

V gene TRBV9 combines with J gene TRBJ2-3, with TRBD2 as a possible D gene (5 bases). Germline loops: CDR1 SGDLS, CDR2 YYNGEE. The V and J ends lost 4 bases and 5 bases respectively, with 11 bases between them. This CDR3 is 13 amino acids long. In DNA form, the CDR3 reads TGTGCCAGCAGCCCCTCGGCGGGAGATACGCAGTATTTT. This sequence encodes CASSPSAGDTQYF. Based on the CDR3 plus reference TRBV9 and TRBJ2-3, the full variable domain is DSGVTQTPKHLITATGQRVTLRCSPRSGDLSVYWYQQSLDQGLQFLIQYYNGEERAKGNILERFSAQQFPDLHSELNLSSLELGDSALYFCASSPSAGDTQYFGPGTRLTVL.

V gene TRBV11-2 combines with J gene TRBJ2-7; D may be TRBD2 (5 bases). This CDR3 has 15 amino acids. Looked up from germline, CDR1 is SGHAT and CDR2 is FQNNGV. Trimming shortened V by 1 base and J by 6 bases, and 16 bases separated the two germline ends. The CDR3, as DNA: TGTGCCAGCAGCTTAGCAATCGGGATTTTGGTCGAGCAGTACTTC. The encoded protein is CASSLAIGILVEQYF.

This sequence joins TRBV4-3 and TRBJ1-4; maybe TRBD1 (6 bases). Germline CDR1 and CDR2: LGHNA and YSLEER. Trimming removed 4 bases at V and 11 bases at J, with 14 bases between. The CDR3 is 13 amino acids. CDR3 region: CASSRGRVEKLFF. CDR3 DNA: TGCGCCAGCAGCCGGGGGCGAGTAGAGAAACTGTTTTTT.